This T cell receptor (beta chain) originates from a study of graft-versus-host responses after intestinal transplantation. Profiled with immunoSEQ multiplex PCR; TCRdb holds only in-frame clones, not every one. The table records under 85,000 clones, 90% of them present only once. Germline loops: CDR1 KGHSH, CDR2 LQKENI. The CDR3 has 15 residues. V shed 0 bases, J shed 4 bases, and the junction held 3 bases outside the gene matches. The study, taken as a whole, reports: Peak circulating GvH clone levels tracked with early post-transplant HvG declines. GvH clones appeared in recipient marrow, some first in ileum or blood. Allografts of one patient group, those with graft-donor T cell macrochimerism, had high graft-versus-host to host-versus-graft clonal ratios.

As concerns this clone: The antigen remains unidentified.

The chain is built from TRBV18 and TRBJ2-5, with 9 bases that match TRBD1. The receptor was derived from a human donor who received an intestinal transplant. Material: unstimulated CD8+ T cells sorted from spleen or lymph node cells, obtained before intestinal transplant. The CDR3 DNA is TGTGCCAGCTCACCACCGGACAGGGGAGCAGAGACCCAGTACTTC. Protein product: CASSPPDRGAETQYF.